The T cell receptor beta chain described here comes from a study of beta chain features in type 1 diabetes. Every bit of the isolated RNA underwent reverse transcription, so sequencing read expressed TCRB transcripts. The read count averaged approximately 3.5 million across naive, central memory and regulatory T cell samples. Method: immunoSEQ multiplex PCR; TCRdb's copy keeps in-frame clones and lacks some. The table records 900,000 or so clones, 15% to 20% of them present only once. Donors underwent one heparinised blood draw, about 120 mL on average. Sorting based on CD45RO/CCR7/CD25/CD127/CD95/CD27 separated CD4+ naive, central memory, regulatory and stem cell-like memory cells. The V end lost 6 bases, the J end lost 3 bases, and 13 bases lay between the germline ends. CDR1 is SNHLY and CDR2 is FYNNEI in the germline V gene. This CDR3 has 14 residues.

This chain connects TRBV2 to TRBJ2-3; D unclear. Sequencing was carried out using naive CD4+ T cells from blood. This receptor was taken from a woman in her late teens or twenties in good health. CDR3 region: CASSLVGFTDTQYF. The CDR3 DNA reads as TGTGCCAGCAGCTTGGTGGGTTTTACAGATACGCAGTATTTT.